This T cell receptor (beta chain) is drawn from a study of blood T cells in healthy people across ages. The table lists this clonotype with many counts. The ends were cut back, 0 bases at V and 4 bases at J, with 12 bases in the middle. Germline lookup yields CDR1 LGHNA and CDR2 YNFKEQ. The CDR3 covers 15 residues. Total RNA extraction produced at least 6 micrograms (per sample) for the study. Sample-barcoded 5' priming and a J-beta primer mix drove a second PCR of roughly 6 to 12 cycles. TCRdb re-analysed the 5' RACE reads in MiXCR, keeping a single row per CDR3 protein. The sample contains 900,000 to 950,000 distinct CDR3 sequences, about 27% of which appear only once. This sample was also put to use in a study of T cells of mothers and their children. Turning to that study: A slight, non-significant increase in overlap was found for related mother-child pairs relative to unrelated pairs.

The chain links TRBV4-2 to TRBJ2-5; no clear D gene. The sequenced sample was blood. This TCR was sampled from a woman in her forties in good health. This chain's CDR3 is CASSQEGSRAETQYF. Here the CDR3 DNA reads TGTGCCAGCAGCCAAGAGGGTTCCCGAGCAGAGACCCAGTACTTC.